Following are 4 T cell receptor beta chains from one sample sequenced in a study of blood T cells in healthy people across ages. With a J-beta primer mix and a sample-barcoded 5' primer, a second PCR ran 7 to 11 cycles. TCRdb reprocessed the 5' RACE reads with MiXCR, giving one entry per CDR3 protein. The sample lists around 1,000,000 distinct CDR3 sequences, roughly 24% occurring once. These sequences were also reported in another study, on T cells of mothers and their children.

Sequencing was done on a sample of blood. These receptors originate from a girl aged 2 to 9 in good health.

This clonotype was seen a handful of times. V and J are TRBV2 and TRBJ2-2; unclear D gene. The CDR3 consists of 15 residues. Germline loops: CDR1 SNHLY, CDR2 FYNNEI. With 8 bases removed from V and 0 bases from J, the gap between germline ends came to 13 bases. Here the CDR3 reads CASVTDVTNTGELFF. CDR3 DNA: TGTGCCAGCGTAACGGACGTTACGAACACCGGGGAGCTGTTTTTT.

For the CDR3, the DNA is TGCAGCGTTGAACCACCGGGACATTCGGGACTAGCGGGAGAGACCCAGTACTTC. It encodes CSVEPPGHSGLAGETQYF. The rearrangement links TRBV29-1 to TRBJ2-5; TRBD2 matches 12 bases. Trimming cost V 2 bases and J 4 bases; bases outside gene matches: 14. The CDR3 loop spans 18 amino acids. Germline CDR1 is SQVTM and CDR2 is ANQGSEA.

The V and J genes are TRBV13 and TRBJ1-4; D is unresolved. The CDR3 consists of 15 residues. Germline CDR1 PRHDT, CDR2 FYEKMQ (reference sequence). V lost 4 bases, J lost 8 bases, and 17 bases lay in between. CDR3 sequence: CASSSTGLPTEKLFF. CDR3 sequence (DNA): TGTGCCAGCAGCTCCACCGGGCTCCCAACCGAAAAACTGTTTTTT.

The rearrangement links TRBV4-1 to TRBJ2-1; the D gene is possibly TRBD2 (5 bases). V was trimmed by 0 bases and J by 3 bases, leaving 12 bases between them. The CDR3 has 16 residues. CDR1 and CDR2 from the germline V gene are MGHRA and YSYEKL. The CDR3 reads CASSQDQSGFYNEQFF. CDR3 nucleotide sequence: TGCGCCAGCAGCCAAGATCAAAGCGGCTTCTACAATGAGCAGTTCTTC.